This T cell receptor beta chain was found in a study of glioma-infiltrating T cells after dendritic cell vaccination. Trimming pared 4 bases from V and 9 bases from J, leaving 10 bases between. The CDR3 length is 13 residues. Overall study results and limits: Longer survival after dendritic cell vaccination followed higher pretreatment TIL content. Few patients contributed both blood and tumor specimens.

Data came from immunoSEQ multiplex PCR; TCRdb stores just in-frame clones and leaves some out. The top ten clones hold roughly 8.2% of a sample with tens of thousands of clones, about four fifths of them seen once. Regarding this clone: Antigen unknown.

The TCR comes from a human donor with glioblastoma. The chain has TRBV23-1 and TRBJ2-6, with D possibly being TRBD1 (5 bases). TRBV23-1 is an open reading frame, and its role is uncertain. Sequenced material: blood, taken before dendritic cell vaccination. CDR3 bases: TGCGCCAGCAGTCCCAGGGCAGACAACGTCCTGACTTTC. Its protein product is CASSPRADNVLTF.